A single T cell receptor (beta chain) is shown here with its context. The antigen it recognizes is unknown. Base-call qualities are not available, and no considerably larger clone is one nucleotide away. The source of the sample is a study of blood T cell repertoires in COVID-19 (dated by TCRdb to the early 2020s). Turning to the overall study: Samples from collaborators originated in the United States, Italy and Spain and spanned both the acute and convalescent phases of COVID-19. The material from the prospective study consisted of cDNA or gDNA derived from T cells, B-cell-depleted T cells, or PBMCs. The dataset comprised deeply sampled blood TCRbeta repertoires from subjects exposed to, actively infected with, or recovered from COVID-19. The repertoires were released in a freely available public database meant as a resource for research on the immune response to SARS-CoV-2. Samples came from the ongoing ImmuneRACE study (first 160 participants) plus 1,254 subjects from 6 global collaborators. Sample metadata almost always included a de-identified subject ID, COVID-19 status, age in years and sex. Where HLA class I and class II types were available, the types were taken from metadata supplied by the sample provider, not from assay-based typing. Study-level results and caveats: Clinical and demographic metadata were provided uncurated, with the amount varying by source and participant.

TCRbeta CDR3 regions were amplified from genomic DNA using the immunoSEQ Assay, a bias-controlled multiplex PCR. The paper's processing steps were these. The number of nucleated cells in each sample was estimated by amplification of reference gene primers within the assay. To quantify the absolute abundance of each unique TCRbeta CDR3 rearrangement, sequence reads were collapsed and filtered. For each sample, productive Simpson clonality was calculated as the square root of Simpson's diversity index over productive rearrangements. TCRdb limited this immuneACCESS table to in-frame rearrangements with V and J called. A share of clones is missing; checked studies link under half to unresolved V genes, and the rest is unexplained. V and J calls plus clone size are reproduced from that table; the DNA served to infer D and trimming. The sample table lists more than 95,000 clones, around 84% of them with a count of one. Together, the top ten hold approximately 26% of the sample.

According to the germline V gene, CDR1 reads KGHDR and CDR2 reads SFDVKD. Measured from the cysteine to the phenylalanine, the CDR3 is 13 residues long. Kept here is only the CDR3 DNA, which spans 39 bases and is read in frame from base 1. V has 6 bases trimmed and J has 8 bases trimmed; junction bases matching no gene number 5. Collaborating institutions collected whole blood in K2EDTA tubes following their own protocols. For TCRbeta analysis, collaborator samples were shipped as frozen whole blood, as isolated PBMCs, or as DNA extracted from either sample type. This receptor was identified in a man in his sixties with acute or convalescent COVID-19. Sequencing was done on a sample of peripheral blood. The chain is assembled from TRBV24-1 and TRBJ2-1, with 8 junctional bases fitting TRBD1. CDR3 sequence: CATSMDRVYEQFF. The nucleotide sequence reads TGTGCCACCAGTATGGACAGGGTATATGAGCAGTTCTTC.